This T cell receptor beta chain was retrieved from a study of regulatory T cells in long-lasting Graves disease. General observations from the study: Small numbers of samples may have cut accuracy. Persistent Graves' patients showed a TCR diversity that was lower than that of newly diagnosed ones. Persistent disease preferred TRBV28, TRBJ1-2 and TRBJ2-5; new disease, TRBV20-1 and TRBJ2-1.

Concerning this clonotype itself: What it binds is unknown.

Arm-PCR with iRepertoire HTBI primers amplified the CDR3 regions for these TCR beta libraries. Per the original methods: Spanning all samples, the identified segments comprised 62 TRBV and some 15 TRBJ. Via MiXCR, TCRdb re-called the multiplex PCR reads, giving one row per CDR3 protein. The V and J calls and clone size come from TCRdb's table, not from the authors' own analysis. The sample has roughly 400,000 distinct CDR3 sequences, 20% to 25% seen once. With 1 base removed from V and 4 bases from J, the gap between germline ends came to 17 bases. The V gene's germline CDR1 is SEHNR and CDR2 FQNEAQ (reference sequence). The CDR3 sequence is 18 residues long. Time point meaning: persistent/refractory GD, antithyroid drugs over 5 years with positive TRAb. PBMCs were the source of the RNA used for TCR sequencing.

This TCR came from a female donor with Graves disease. The rearrangement links TRBV7-9 to TRBJ1-6; possibly TRBD1 for D (6 bases). The material sequenced was peripheral blood mononuclear cells (PBMCs), taken when the disease was refractory, from a patient treated with antithyroid drugs. DNA of the CDR3: TGTGCCAGCAGCTTAGGGGGTCTGGACAGCGAATATAATTCACCCCTCCACTTT. Amino acid sequence: CASSLGGLDSEYNSPLHF.